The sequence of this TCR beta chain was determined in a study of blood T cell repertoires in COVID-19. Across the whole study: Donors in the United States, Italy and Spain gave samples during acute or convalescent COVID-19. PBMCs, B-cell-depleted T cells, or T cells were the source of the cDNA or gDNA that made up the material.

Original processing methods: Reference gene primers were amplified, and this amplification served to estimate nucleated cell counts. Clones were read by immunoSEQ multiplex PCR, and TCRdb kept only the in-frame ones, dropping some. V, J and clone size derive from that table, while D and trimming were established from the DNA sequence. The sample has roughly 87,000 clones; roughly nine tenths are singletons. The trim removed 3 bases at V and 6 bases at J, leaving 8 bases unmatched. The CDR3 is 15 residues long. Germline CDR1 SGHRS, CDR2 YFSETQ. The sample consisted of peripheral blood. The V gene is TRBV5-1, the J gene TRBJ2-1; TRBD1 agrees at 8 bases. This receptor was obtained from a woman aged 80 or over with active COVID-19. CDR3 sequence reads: CASSSRQGRTNEQFF. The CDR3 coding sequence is TGCGCCAGCAGCTCCCGACAGGGGCGAACCAATGAGCAGTTCTTC. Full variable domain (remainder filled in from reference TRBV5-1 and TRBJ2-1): KAGVTQTPRYLIKTRGQQVTLSCSPISGHRSVSWYQQTPGQGLQFLFEYFSETQRNKGNFPGRFSGRQFSNSRSEMNVSTLELGDSALYLCASSSRQGRTNEQFFGPGTRLTVL.